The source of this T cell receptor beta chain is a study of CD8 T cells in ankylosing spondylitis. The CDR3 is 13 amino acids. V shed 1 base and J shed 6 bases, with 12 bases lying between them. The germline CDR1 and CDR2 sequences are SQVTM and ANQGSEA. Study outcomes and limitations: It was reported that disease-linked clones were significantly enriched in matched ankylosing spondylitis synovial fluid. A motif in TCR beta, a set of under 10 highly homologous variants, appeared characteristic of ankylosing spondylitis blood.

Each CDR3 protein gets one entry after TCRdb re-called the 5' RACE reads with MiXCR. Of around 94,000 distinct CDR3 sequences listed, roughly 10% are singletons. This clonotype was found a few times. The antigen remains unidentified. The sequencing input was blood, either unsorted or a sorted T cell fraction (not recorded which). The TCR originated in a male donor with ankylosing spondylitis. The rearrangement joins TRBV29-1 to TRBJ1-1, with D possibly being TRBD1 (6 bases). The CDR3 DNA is TGCAGCGTTGAAGGGGGGCGTAGGGCTGAAGCTTTCTTT. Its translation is CSVEGGRRAEAFF.